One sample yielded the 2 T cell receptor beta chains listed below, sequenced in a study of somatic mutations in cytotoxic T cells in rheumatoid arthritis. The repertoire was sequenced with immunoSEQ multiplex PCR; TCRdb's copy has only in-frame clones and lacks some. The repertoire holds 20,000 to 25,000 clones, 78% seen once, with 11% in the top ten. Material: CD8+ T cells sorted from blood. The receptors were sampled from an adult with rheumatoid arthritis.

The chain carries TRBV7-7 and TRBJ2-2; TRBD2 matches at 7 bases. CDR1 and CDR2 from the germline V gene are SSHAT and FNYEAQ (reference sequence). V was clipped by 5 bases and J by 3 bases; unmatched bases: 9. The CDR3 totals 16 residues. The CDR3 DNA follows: TGTGCCAGCAGCCCCACCGGGACTACCCACACCGGGGAGCTGTTTTTT. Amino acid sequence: CASSPTGTTHTGELFF.

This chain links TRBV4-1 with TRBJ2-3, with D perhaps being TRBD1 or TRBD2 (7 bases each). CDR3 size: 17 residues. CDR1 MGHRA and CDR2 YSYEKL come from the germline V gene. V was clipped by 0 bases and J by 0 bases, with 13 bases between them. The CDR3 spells CASSQDQGGTSTDTQYF. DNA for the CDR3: TGCGCCAGCAGCCAAGATCAGGGGGGGACTAGCACAGATACGCAGTATTTT.